This entry lists 14 T cell receptor beta chains sequenced from one sample in a study of CXCR3-negative and CXCR3-positive naive CD8 T cells. The authors prepared UMI-labeled TRB cDNA libraries by 5' RACE. TCRdb re-called the 5' RACE reads and catalogs CDR3 proteins one per entry, DNA excluded. There are approximately 41,000 distinct CDR3 sequences in the sample, with roughly 15% held by the top ten. The sequenced material came from memory CD8+ T cells from blood. The receptors originated from a human donor in good health. Some clones in this sample may be carry-over from other donors' samples.

This chain links TRBV14 with TRBJ1-2. Germline V gene lookup returns CDR1 SGHDN and CDR2 FVKESK. The CDR3 is made up of 13 amino acids. The CDR3 region is CASSQAETYGYTF.

The chain couples TRBV14 to TRBJ2-2; no DNA is available, so the TRBD2 call from TCRdb remains unchecked. The CDR3 has 15 amino acids. Germline assignment: CDR1 SGHDN and CDR2 FVKESK. CDR3 in amino acids: CASSHPAGHTGELFF.

J is TRBJ1-1 and V is TRBV27; TCRdb selects TRBD1, and the lack of DNA leaves this call unchecked. Germline V gene lookup returns CDR1 MNHEY and CDR2 SMNVEV (reference sequence). The CDR3 extends over 16 amino acids. The CDR3 protein is CASSKTGGWVNTEAFF.

This chain links TRBV6-1 with TRBJ2-2; the TRBD1 assignment by TCRdb is unverifiable without DNA. Germline lookup yields CDR1 MNHNS and CDR2 SASEGT. The CDR3 loop spans 15 amino acids. The CDR3 loop reads CASSERTGDTGELFF.

V is TRBV19 and J is TRBJ2-1; the D call of TRBD2 rests on TCRdb alone, since no DNA is present to check it. There are 17 residues in the CDR3. Germline values: CDR1 LNHDA, CDR2 SQIVND (reference sequence). Here the CDR3 reads CASSILASGGAVDEQFF.

The chain is built from TRBV29-1 and TRBJ2-1; TCRdb's D call of TRBD2 is untestable without DNA. Germline-derived CDR1 and CDR2 are SQVTM and ANQGSEA. CDR3 length: 14 amino acids. Here the CDR3 reads CSVAGGDIRNEQFF.

V and J are TRBV10-3 and TRBJ2-7. Per the germline V gene, CDR1 is ENHRY and CDR2 is SYGVKD. The CDR3 totals 11 residues. The CDR3 region is CAISEFGEQYF.

The chain links TRBV5-1 to TRBJ2-7; TCRdb's assignment of TRBD1 cannot be checked, as there is no DNA. The CDR3 sequence is 12 residues long. Germline CDR1 and CDR2: SGHRS and YFSETQ. The CDR3: CASSLTGPEQYF.

This chain connects TRBV9 to TRBJ2-1; with no DNA, the TCRdb D assignment of TRBD2 cannot be verified. Germline V gene lookup returns CDR1 SGDLS and CDR2 YYNGEE. CDR3 length equals 14 residues. The CDR3 loop reads CASSVVGLGGVQFF.

The genes are TRBV4-3 and TRBJ2-1; checking the TCRdb D call of TRBD1 is not possible without DNA. The V gene's germline CDR1 is LGHNA and CDR2 YSLEER. The CDR3 has 16 residues. The CDR3: CASSQEMGGAYNEQFF.

The chain joins TRBV6-2 or TRBV6-3 to TRBJ2-6. The CDR3 extends over 15 amino acids. From germline, CDR1 is MNHEY and CDR2 SVGEGT. The CDR3 reads CASSYRSSGANVLTF.

The chain carries TRBV29-1 and TRBJ2-5; TCRdb's assignment of TRBD1 cannot be checked, as there is no DNA. Germline CDR1 SQVTM, CDR2 ANQGSEA. The CDR3 loop spans 13 amino acids. This chain's CDR3 is CSVPTGGEETHYF.

This rearrangement joins TRBV10-3 to TRBJ2-3. This CDR3 comprises 14 residues. CDR1 and CDR2 (germline): ENHRY, SYGVKD. The CDR3 region is CAIRKTDSTDTQYF.

The J gene is TRBJ2-2, the V gene TRBV7-8. This CDR3 is built from 13 residues. CDR1 SGHVS and CDR2 FQNEAQ come from the germline V gene. This CDR3 is CASSLTLTGELFF.